This T cell receptor beta chain was captured by sequencing in a study of CD8 T cells in ankylosing spondylitis. General study results and limits: In ankylosing spondylitis blood, a motif of several highly homologous TCR beta variants appeared characteristic.

The ends were cut back, 1 base at V and 3 bases at J, with 4 bases in the middle. The CDR3 totals 12 residues. Libraries of TCR beta came from quantitative 5'-RACE with molecular barcodes. Each CDR3 protein gets one entry after TCRdb re-called the 5' RACE reads with MiXCR. The profile covers fewer than 400,000 distinct CDR3 sequences, with 7% to 9% appearing a single time and 13% to 15% taken by the ten largest. A remark on this clonotype: Its target is unknown.

The sequence was obtained from a male donor with ankylosing spondylitis. Sequences were obtained from blood, either unsorted or a sorted T cell fraction (not recorded which). The chain is built from TRBV12-3 or TRBV12-4 and TRBJ2-7; D is ambiguous. The DNA of the CDR3 is TGTGCCAGCAGTTTAGTCGTCTACGAGCAGTACTTC. It specifies CASSLVVYEQYF.